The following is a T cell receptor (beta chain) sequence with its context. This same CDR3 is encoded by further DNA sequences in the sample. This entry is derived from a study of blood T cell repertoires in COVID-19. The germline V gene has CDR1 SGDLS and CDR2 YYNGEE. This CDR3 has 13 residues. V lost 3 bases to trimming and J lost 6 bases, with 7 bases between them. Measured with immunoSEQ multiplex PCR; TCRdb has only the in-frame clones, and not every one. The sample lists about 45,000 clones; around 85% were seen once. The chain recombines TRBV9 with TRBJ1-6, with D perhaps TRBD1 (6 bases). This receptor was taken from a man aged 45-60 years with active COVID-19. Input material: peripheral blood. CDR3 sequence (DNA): TGTGCCAGCAGCGGCAGGGGTAATTCACCCCTCCACTTT. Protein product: CASSGRGNSPLHF.